Listed below are T cell receptor beta chains from one sample, sequenced in a study of blood T cells in healthy people across ages. One entry per CDR3 protein results from TCRdb running MiXCR on the 5' RACE reads. This table has about 1.8 million distinct CDR3 sequences, roughly 49% appearing once. Sequenced input: blood. Every receptor here comes from a woman aged 40 to 50 in good health. The CDR3 runs from the conserved cysteine through the conserved F or W. The D gene is left open where the match is weak. Not all rows give a size; the values are once, few, many and, for expanded clones, a class.

j_gene,v_gene,abundance,d_gene,CDR3nt,CDR3aa
TRBJ2-5,TRBV6-2/TRBV6-3,.,.,TGTGCCAGCAGTTACTCGACGAACAGGGTGGAGACCCAGTACTTC,CASSYSTNRVETQYF
TRBJ1-1,TRBV29-1,few,.,TGCAGCGGGACCTTGAACACTGAAGCTTTCTTT,CSGTLNTEAFF
TRBJ1-2,TRBV4-3,.,.,TGCGCCAGCAGTAGATTAGTGACTAACTATGGCTACACCTTC,CASSRLVTNYGYTF
TRBJ2-5,TRBV7-2,few,.,TGTGCCAGCAGCTTCCCGGCGCAACAAGAGACCCAGTACTTC,CASSFPAQQETQYF
TRBJ2-4,TRBV13,.,TRBD2,TGTGCCAGCAGCTTAGCCAGCGGGGCGGACAATGAGCAGTACTTC,CASSLASGADNEQYF
TRBJ2-5,TRBV20-1,few,.,TGCAGTGCGACACTCCCGGGATTAGAGACCCAGTACTTC,CSATLPGLETQYF
TRBJ2-5,TRBV27,.,.,TGTGCCAGCAGTTCCTCATCAGGGTTCAATGAGCAGTACTTC,CASSSSSGFNEQYF
TRBJ1-5,TRBV28,few,.,TGTGCCAGTGCCAGTGGCTCTCAGCCCCAGCATTTT,CASASGSQPQHF
TRBJ2-5,TRBV6-5,few,TRBD1,TGTGCCAGCAGCTCCGGGACAGGGGGCGTGGAGACCCAGTACTTC,CASSSGTGGVETQYF
TRBJ2-5,TRBV4-2,few,.,TGTGCCAGCAGCCAACCACTCCAAGAGACCCAGTACTTC,CASSQPLQETQYF
TRBJ2-3,TRBV12-3/TRBV12-4,.,TRBD2,TGTGCCAGCGTCCCTAGCGGGGCCCCCACAGATACGCAGTATTTT,CASVPSGAPTDTQYF
TRBJ2-5,TRBV28,.,.,TGTGCCAGCAGTTCCCCTTGGACGGAGACCCAGTACTTC,CASSSPWTETQYF
TRBJ2-5,TRBV6-2/TRBV6-3,.,.,TGTGCCAACAGTTCCGGACCCACCGGTACCCAGTACTTC,CANSSGPTGTQYF
TRBJ1-2,TRBV4-3,few,.,TGCGCCAGCAGCCAAGGGGACCCGGAGCATGGCTACACCTTC,CASSQGDPEHGYTF
TRBJ2-1,TRBV6-4,.,.,TGTGCCAGCAGTGTTAACGGCTACAATGAGCAGTTCTTC,CASSVNGYNEQFF
TRBJ2-3,TRBV6-1,.,TRBD2,TGTGCCAGTAGTCCCCCCCGGGTTAGCGGGGGGGCCTCTGGCACAGATACGCAGTATTTT,CASSPPRVSGGASGTDTQYF
TRBJ2-7,TRBV13,.,TRBD1,TGTGCCAGCAGCCGGGGACAGTACCTAGACGAGCAGTACTTC,CASSRGQYLDEQYF
TRBJ2-5,TRBV4-1,.,.,TGCGCCAGCAGCCAAGGTCCGACTACGCCGGGAGAGACCCAGTACTTC,CASSQGPTTPGETQYF
TRBJ2-3,TRBV4-2,.,TRBD2,TGTGCCAGCAGCCAATTGGCGCTAGCGGACGGGACAGATACGCAGTATTTT,CASSQLALADGTDTQYF
TRBJ1-2,TRBV28,few,TRBD1,TGTGCCAGCAGTCCGAAGGACAGGGGAATTGGCTACACCTTC,CASSPKDRGIGYTF
TRBJ2-3,TRBV4-1,few,TRBD2,TGCGCCAGCAGCCAAACGGGCCGGCGGGGGGGCCTCACAGATACGCAGTATTTT,CASSQTGRRGGLTDTQYF
TRBJ2-5,TRBV5-5,few,TRBD1,TGTGCCAGCAGAATGGGACAGGGCCCTTTAACCCAGTACTTC,CASRMGQGPLTQYF
TRBJ1-6,TRBV6-5,.,TRBD1,TGTGCCAGCTACCAATCCGGGACAGGGCGCTTATCACCCCTCCACTTT,CASYQSGTGRLSPLHF
TRBJ2-5,TRBV29-1,few,.,TGCAGCGTTGGTGTGGTAGAGACCCAGTACTTC,CSVGVVETQYF
TRBJ1-1,TRBV5-1,few,TRBD1,TGCGCCAGCAGCATCGGGACAGGAAGGACTGAAGCTTTCTTT,CASSIGTGRTEAFF
TRBJ2-2,TRBV28,.,.,TGTGCCAGCAGGGAAACCGGGGAGCTGTTTTTT,CASRETGELFF
TRBJ2-5,TRBV27,.,.,TGTGCCAGCAGTGTGTCACAGAAAAACGATGAGCAGTACTTC,CASSVSQKNDEQYF
TRBJ2-7,TRBV28,.,TRBD1,TGTGCCAGCAGTTTATTCCGGACAGGGTCGGCCTACGAGCAGTACTTC,CASSLFRTGSAYEQYF
TRBJ2-3,TRBV5-6,.,TRBD2,TGTGCCAGCAGCCAACTGACTAGCGGGACCACAGATACGCAGTATTTT,CASSQLTSGTTDTQYF
TRBJ2-4,TRBV7-2,few,TRBD2,TGTGCCAGCAGCCATTGGACTAGCGAAGACATTCAGTACTTC,CASSHWTSEDIQYF
TRBJ1-2,TRBV29-1,once,TRBD1,TGCAGCGTTGAGAGTACAGGGGATTATGGCTACACCTTC,CSVESTGDYGYTF
TRBJ2-1,TRBV3-1,.,.,TGTGGCAGCAGCCAGGAAGGACTGATCTCCTACAATGAGCAGTTCTTC,CGSSQEGLISYNEQFF
TRBJ1-2,TRBV10-3,.,.,TGTGCCTCACGGGGAGAAATCAAACCTAACTATGGCTACACCTTC,CASRGEIKPNYGYTF
TRBJ2-1,TRBV19,.,TRBD2,TGTGCCAGTAAAGCGGGGTTCCCCCACAATGAGCAGTTCTTC,CASKAGFPHNEQFF
TRBJ2-5,TRBV20-1,.,.,TGCAGAGCGGCGGGGAACCAAGAGACCCAGTACTTC,CRAAGNQETQYF
TRBJ2-1,TRBV7-9,many,TRBD2,TGTGCCAGCAGCTTTCAACTAGCGGAGCGTGAGCAGTTCTTC,CASSFQLAEREQFF
TRBJ1-2,TRBV4-3,few,.,TGCGCCAGCAGCCAACGGGACGGCGGTTATGGCTACACCTTC,CASSQRDGGYGYTF